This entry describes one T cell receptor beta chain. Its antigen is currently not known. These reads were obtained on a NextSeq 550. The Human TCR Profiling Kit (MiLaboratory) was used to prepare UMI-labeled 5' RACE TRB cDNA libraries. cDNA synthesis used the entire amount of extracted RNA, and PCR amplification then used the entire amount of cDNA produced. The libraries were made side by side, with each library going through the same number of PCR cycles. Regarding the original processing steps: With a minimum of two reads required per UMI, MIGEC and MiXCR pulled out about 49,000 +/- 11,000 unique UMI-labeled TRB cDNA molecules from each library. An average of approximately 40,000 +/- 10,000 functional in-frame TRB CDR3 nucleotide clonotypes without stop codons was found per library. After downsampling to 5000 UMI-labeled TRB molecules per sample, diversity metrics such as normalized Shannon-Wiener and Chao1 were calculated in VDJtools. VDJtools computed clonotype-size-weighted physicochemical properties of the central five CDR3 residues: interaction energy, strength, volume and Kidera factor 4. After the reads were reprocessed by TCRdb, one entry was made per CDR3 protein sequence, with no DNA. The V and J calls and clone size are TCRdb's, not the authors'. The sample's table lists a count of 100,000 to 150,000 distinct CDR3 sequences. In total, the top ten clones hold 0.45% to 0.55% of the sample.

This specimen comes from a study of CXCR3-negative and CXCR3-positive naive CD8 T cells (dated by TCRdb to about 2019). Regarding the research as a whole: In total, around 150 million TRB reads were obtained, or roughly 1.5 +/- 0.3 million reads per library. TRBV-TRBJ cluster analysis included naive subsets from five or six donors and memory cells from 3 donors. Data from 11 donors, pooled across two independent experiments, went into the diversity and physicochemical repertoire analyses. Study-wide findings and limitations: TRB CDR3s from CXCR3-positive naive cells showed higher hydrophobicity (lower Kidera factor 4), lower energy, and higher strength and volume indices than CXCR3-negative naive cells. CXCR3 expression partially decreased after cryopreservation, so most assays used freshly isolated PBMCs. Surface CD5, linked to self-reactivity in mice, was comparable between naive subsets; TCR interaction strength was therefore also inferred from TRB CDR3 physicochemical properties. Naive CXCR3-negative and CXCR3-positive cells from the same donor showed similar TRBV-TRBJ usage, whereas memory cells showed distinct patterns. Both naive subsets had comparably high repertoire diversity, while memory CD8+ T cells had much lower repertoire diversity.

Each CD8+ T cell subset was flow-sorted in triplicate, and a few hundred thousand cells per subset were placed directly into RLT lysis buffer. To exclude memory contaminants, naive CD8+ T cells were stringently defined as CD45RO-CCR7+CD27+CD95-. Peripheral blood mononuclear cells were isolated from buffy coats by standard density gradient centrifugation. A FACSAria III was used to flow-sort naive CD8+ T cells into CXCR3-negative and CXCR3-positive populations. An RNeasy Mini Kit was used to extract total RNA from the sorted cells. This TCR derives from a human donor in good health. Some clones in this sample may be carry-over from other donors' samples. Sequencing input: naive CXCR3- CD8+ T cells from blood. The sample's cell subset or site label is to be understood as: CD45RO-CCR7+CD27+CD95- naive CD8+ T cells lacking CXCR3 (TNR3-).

Here the CDR3 is given as CSATQRAARGMKTQYF. In this chain, TRBV20-1 is recombined with TRBJ2-5; TCRdb selects TRBD1, and the lack of DNA leaves this call unchecked. The germline V gene (reference sequence) specifies DFQATT as CDR1 and SNEGSKA as CDR2. CDR3 length: 16 amino acids, cysteine to phenylalanine. The protein alone is recorded here.